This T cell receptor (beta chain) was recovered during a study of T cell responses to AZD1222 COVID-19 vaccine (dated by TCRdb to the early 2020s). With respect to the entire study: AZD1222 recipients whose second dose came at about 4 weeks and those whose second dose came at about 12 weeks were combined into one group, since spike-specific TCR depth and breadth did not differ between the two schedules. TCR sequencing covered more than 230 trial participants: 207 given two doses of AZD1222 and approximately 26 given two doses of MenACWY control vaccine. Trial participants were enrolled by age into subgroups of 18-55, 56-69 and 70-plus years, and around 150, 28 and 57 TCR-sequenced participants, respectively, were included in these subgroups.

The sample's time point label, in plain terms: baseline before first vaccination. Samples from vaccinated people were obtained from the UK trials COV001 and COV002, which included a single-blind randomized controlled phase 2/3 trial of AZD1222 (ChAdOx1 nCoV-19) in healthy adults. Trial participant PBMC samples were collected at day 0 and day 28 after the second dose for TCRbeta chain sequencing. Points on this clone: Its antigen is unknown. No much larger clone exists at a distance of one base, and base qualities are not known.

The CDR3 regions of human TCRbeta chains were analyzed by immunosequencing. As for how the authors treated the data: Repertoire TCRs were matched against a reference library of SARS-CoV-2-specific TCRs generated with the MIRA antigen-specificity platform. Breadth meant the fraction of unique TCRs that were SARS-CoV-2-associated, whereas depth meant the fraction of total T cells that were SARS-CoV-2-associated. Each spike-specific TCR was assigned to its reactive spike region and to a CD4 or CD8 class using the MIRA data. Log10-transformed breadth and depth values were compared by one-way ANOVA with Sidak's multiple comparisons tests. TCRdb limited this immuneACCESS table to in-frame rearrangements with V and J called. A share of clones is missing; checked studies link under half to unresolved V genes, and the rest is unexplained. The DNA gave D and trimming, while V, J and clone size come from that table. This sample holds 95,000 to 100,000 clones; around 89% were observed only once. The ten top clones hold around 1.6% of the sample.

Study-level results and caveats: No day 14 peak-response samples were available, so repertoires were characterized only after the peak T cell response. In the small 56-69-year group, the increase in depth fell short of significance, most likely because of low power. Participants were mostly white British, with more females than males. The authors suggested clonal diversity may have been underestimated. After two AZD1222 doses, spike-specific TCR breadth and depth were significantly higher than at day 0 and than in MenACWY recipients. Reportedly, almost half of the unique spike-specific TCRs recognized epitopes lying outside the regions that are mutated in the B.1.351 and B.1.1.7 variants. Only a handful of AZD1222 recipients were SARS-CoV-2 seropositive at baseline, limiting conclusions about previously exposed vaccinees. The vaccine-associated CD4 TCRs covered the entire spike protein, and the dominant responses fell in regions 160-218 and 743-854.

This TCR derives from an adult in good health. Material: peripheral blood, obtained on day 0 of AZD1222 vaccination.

The DNA reads as follows: TGTGCCAGCAGGGACGGGTTGGCCTACGAGCAGTACTTC. Its amino acids are CASRDGLAYEQYF. The receptor chain draws on TRBV12-3 or TRBV12-4 and TRBJ2-7; no D gene is confidently identified. The CDR3, from cysteine to phenylalanine, totals 13 residues. This entry keeps only the CDR3 DNA: 39 bases, framed from base 1. Deletion took 6 bases off V and 2 bases off J, with a span of 11 bases between the germline ends.